This TCR beta chain derives from a study of T cell responses to AZD1222 COVID-19 vaccine. The study, taken as a whole, reports: When two AZD1222 doses had been given, Spike-specific TCR breadth and depth rose. Clonal diversity was possibly underestimated, and the donors were mostly white British, with more females. The peak T cell response came first, and repertoires were sampled only after it.

Sequencing used immunoSEQ multiplex PCR; TCRdb keeps in-frame clones, though not all of them. The table has 150,000 or so clones, 85% to 90% seen once; the top ten hold more than 5.5%. The CDR3 has 14 residues. The germline V gene encodes CDR1 WSHSY and CDR2 SAAADI. Germline trimming cut 9 bases from V and 7 bases from J; bases unmatched to any gene: 4. As to this clone: What it binds is unknown.

The chain combines TRBV10-2 with TRBJ2-2, with 14 bases aligning to TRBD2. This specimen consisted of peripheral blood, obtained on day 0 of MenACWY control vaccination. This sequence originates from an adult in good health. CDR3 DNA sequence: TGCGCCAGTGGGGGACTAGCGGGAGTCGGGGAGCTGTTTTTT. As protein: CASGGLAGVGELFF.